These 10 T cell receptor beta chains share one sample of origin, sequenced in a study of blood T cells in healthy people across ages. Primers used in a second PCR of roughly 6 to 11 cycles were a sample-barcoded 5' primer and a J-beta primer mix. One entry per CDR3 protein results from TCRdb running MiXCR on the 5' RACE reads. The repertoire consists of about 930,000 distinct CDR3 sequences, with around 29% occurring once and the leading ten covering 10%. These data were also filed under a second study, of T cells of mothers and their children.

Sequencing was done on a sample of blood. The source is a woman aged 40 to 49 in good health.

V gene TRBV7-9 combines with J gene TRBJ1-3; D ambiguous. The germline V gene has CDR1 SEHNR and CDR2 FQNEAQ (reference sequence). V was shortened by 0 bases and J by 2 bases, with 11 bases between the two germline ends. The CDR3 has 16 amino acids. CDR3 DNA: TGTGCCAGCAGCTTAGCACAGCCTCAGACTGGAAACACCATATATTTT. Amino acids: CASSLAQPQTGNTIYF.

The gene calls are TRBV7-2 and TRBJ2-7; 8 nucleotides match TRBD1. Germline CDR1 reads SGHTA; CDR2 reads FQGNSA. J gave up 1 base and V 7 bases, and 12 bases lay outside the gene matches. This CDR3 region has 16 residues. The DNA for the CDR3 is TGTGCCAGCAACGTCTCCCAGGGGGCGTCATCCTACGAGCAGTACTTC. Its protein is CASNVSQGASSYEQYF.

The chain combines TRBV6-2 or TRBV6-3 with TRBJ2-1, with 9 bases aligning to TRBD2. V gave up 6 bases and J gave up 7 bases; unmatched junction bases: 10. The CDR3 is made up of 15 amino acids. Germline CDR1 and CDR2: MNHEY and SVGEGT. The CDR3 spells CASRDLRGGRNEQFF. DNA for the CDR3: TGTGCCAGCAGGGACCTGCGGGGGGGCCGTAATGAGCAGTTCTTC.

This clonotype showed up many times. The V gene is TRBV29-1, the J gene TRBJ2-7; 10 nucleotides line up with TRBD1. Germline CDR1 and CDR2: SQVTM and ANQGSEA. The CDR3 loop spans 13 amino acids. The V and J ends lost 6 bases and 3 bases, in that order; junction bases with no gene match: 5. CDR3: CSVEDRGDYEQYF. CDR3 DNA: TGCAGCGTCGAGGACAGGGGGGACTACGAGCAGTACTTC.

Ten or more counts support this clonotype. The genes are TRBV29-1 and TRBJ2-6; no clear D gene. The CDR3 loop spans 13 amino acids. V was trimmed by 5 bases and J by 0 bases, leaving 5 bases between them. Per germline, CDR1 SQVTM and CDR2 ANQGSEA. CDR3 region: CSVSGSGANVLTF. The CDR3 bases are TGCAGCGTTAGTGGCTCTGGGGCCAACGTCCTGACTTTC.

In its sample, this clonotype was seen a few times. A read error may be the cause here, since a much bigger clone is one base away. The CDR3, as DNA: TGCGCCAGCAGCTGGGGTACAGGGATGTACGAGCAGTACTTC. Protein: CASSWGTGMYEQYF. V usage is TRBV5-1 and J usage is TRBJ2-7; TRBD1 is a possible D gene (6 bases). This CDR3 contains 14 residues. V lost 3 bases and J 4 bases, leaving 14 bases between the germline ends. The germline V gene has CDR1 SGHRS and CDR2 YFSETQ.

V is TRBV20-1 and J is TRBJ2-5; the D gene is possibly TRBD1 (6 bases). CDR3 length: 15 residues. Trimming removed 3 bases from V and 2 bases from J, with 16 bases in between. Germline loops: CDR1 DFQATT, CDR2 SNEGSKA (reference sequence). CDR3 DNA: TGCAGTGCTAGGGGGGCGATCTTTACACAAGAGACCCAGTACTTC. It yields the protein CSARGAIFTQETQYF.

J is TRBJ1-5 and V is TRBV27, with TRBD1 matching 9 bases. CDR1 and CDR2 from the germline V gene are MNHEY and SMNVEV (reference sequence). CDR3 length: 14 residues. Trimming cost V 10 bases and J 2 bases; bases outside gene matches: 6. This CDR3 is CATGDRAGNQPQHF. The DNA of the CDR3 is TGTGCCACCGGGGACAGGGCCGGCAATCAGCCCCAGCATTTT.

The CDR3 DNA is TGCAGTGCTAGAGCTCTAGCGGGGGATCAAGAGACCCAGTACTTC. Translated: CSARALAGDQETQYF. The chain uses TRBV20-1 and TRBJ2-5; TRBD2 matches 10 bases. Germline V CDR1 and CDR2: DFQATT, SNEGSKA (reference sequence). Germline trimming cut 1 base from V and 2 bases from J; bases unmatched to any gene: 4. The CDR3 runs to 15 residues.

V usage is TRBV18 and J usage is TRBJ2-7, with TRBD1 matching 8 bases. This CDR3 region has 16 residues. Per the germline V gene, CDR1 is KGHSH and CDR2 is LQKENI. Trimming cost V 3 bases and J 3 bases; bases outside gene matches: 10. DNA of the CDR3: TGTGCCAGCTCACCTAACCCGGGACAGGAGATCTACGAGCAGTACTTC. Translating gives CASSPNPGQEIYEQYF.